This TCR beta chain appears in the sequencing data of a study of blood T cell repertoires in COVID-19. Study-wide context: Italy, Spain and the United States were the sources of the convalescent and acute COVID-19 samples.

Method: immunoSEQ multiplex PCR; TCRdb's copy keeps in-frame clones and lacks some. In the table there are about 140,000 clones, about four fifths of which are singletons. The CDR3 loop spans 16 amino acids. J lost 1 base, V lost 4 bases, and 6 bases had no gene match. Per the germline V gene, CDR1 is SGHTA and CDR2 is FQGNSA. Ages ranged from about 18 to 89 years, with residence in about two dozen US areas. Assignment of participants to cohorts was predicated upon participant-reported clinical history. A COVID-19 case had been met by exposed participants during the 2 weeks before study entry. The rearrangement uses TRBV7-2 and TRBJ1-5, with 8 bases that match TRBD1. Sequences were obtained from PBMCs or T cells enriched from blood (not recorded which). The source is a woman between 18 and 29 years old who had been exposed to COVID-19. The CDR3: CASSSTGGMSNQPQHF. CDR3 DNA: TGTGCCAGCAGCTCCACAGGGGGGATGAGCAATCAGCCCCAGCATTTT.